This section outlines one TCR beta chain sequence together with its context. Its target is not known. Profiled with immunoSEQ multiplex PCR; TCRdb holds only in-frame clones, not every one. This table has roughly 2.1 million clones, about 93% appearing once. This sample was included in a study of shared clonotypes between healthy human individuals. Overall study findings and caveats: Among a handful of donors, roughly 5.5% of naive CD4 clonotypes were found in common. Memory subsets generally showed smaller estimated richness than naive subsets did.

Positive CCR7 selection of CD45RO-negative cells yielded the naive CD8 cells, and terminally differentiated effector memory CD45RA+ cells were excluded. The V gene's germline CDR1 is MNHNY and CDR2 SVGAGI (reference sequence). This CDR3 contains 16 residues. V gave up 0 bases and J gave up 0 bases, with 8 bases separating them. The sequence was collected from a man between 18 and 35 years old in good health. Some clones in this sample may be carry-over from other donors' samples. The gene calls are TRBV6-6 and TRBJ1-4; D unclear. The sequenced material came from naive CD8+ T cells from PBMCs. CDR3 in amino acids: CASSYSMGATNEKLFF. The CDR3 bases are TGTGCCAGCAGTTACTCGATGGGTGCAACTAATGAAAAACTGTTTTTT.